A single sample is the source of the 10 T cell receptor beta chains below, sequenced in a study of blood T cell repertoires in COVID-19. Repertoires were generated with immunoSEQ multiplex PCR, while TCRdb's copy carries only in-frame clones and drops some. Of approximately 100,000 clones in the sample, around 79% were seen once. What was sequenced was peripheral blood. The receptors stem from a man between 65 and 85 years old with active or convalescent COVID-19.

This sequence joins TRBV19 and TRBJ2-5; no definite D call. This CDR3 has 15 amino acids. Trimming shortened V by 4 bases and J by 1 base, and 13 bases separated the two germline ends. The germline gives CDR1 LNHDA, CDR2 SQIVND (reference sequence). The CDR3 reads CASSKSARAQETQYF. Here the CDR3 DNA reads TGTGCCAGTAGTAAAAGTGCTAGAGCCCAAGAGACCCAGTACTTC.

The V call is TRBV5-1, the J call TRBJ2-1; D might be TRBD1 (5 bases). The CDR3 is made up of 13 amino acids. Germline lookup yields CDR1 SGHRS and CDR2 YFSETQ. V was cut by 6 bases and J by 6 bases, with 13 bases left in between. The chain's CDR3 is CASTKGQGNEQFF. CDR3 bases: TGCGCCAGCACTAAGGGGCAGGGCAATGAGCAGTTCTTC. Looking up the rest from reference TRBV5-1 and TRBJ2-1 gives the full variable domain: KAGVTQTPRYLIKTRGQQVTLSCSPISGHRSVSWYQQTPGQGLQFLFEYFSETQRNKGNFPGRFSGRQFSNSRSEMNVSTLELGDSALYLCASTKGQGNEQFFGPGTRLTVL.

CDR3 bases: TGTGCCAGCAGCTACTCCGGGACTAGCGGGAGGAAAAAGGAGACCCAGTACTTC. It encodes CASSYSGTSGRKKETQYF. V usage is TRBV5-5 and J usage is TRBJ2-5; 15 bases agree with TRBD2. The CDR3 totals 18 residues. The germline V gene encodes CDR1 SGHKS and CDR2 YYEKEE (reference sequence). Trimming cost V 3 bases and J 5 bases; bases outside gene matches: 11. Full variable domain (missing parts from reference TRBV5-5 and TRBJ2-5): DAGVTQSPTHLIKTRGQQVTLRCSPISGHKSVSWYQQVLGQGPQFIFQYYEKEERGRGNFPDRFSARQFPNYSSELNVNALLLGDSALYLCASSYSGTSGRKKETQYFGPGTRLLVL.

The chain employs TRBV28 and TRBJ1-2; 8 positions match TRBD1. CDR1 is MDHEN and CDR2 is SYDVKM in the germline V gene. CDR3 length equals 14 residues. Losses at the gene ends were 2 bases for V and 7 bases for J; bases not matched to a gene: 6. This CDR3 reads CASSLRRDRSGYTF. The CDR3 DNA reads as TGTGCCAGCAGTTTAAGGCGGGACAGGTCTGGCTACACCTTC.

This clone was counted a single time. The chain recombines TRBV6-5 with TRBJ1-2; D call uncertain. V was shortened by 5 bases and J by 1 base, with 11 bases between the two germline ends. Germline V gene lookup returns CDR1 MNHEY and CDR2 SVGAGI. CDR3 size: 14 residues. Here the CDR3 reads CASSIIGVNYGYTF. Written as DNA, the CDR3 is TGTGCCAGCAGTATAATCGGAGTTAACTATGGCTACACCTTC.

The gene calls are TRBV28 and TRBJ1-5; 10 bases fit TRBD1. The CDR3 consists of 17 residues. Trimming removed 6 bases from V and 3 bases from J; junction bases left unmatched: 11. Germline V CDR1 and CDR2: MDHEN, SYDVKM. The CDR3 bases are TGTGCCAGCAGCGATTTTAGGGGACAGGGGTTCAATCAGCCCCAGCATTTT. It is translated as CASSDFRGQGFNQPQHF.

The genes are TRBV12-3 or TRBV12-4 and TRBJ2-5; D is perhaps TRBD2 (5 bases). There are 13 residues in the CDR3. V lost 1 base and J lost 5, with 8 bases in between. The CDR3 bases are TGTGCCAGCAGTTTAGGACTAAGGGAGACCCAGTACTTC. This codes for CASSLGLRETQYF.

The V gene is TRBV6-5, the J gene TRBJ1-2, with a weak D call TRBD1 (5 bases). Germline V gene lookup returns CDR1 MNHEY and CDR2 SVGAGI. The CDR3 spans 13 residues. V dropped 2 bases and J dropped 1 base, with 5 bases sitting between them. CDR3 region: CASSYDSNYGYTF. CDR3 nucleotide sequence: TGTGCCAGCAGTTACGACAGTAACTATGGCTACACCTTC.

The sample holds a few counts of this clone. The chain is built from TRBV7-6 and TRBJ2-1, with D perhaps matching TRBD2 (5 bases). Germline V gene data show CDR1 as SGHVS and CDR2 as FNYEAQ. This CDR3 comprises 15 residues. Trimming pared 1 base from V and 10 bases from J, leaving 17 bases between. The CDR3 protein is CASSLGGDSLQEQFF. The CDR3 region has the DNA TGTGCCAGCAGCTTAGGGGGAGACTCACTACAAGAGCAGTTCTTC.

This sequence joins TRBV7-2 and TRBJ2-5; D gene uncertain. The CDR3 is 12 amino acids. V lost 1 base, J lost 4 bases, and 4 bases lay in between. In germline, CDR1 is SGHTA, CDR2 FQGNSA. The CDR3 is CASSLVGETQYF. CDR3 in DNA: TGTGCCAGCAGCTTAGTCGGAGAGACCCAGTACTTC.